The next 24 T cell receptor beta chains were all read from a single sample in a study of a mutant IDH1 vaccine in newly diagnosed glioma. For these TCRs, the target antigens are not known. Sequencing was performed with immunoSEQ multiplex PCR; in TCRdb, only in-frame clones are kept and a portion is missing. The sample yields about 44,000 clones, under 90% seen once. The time point denotes: week 35, safety follow-up. Alongside topical imiquimod, each dose of vaccine comprised 300 ug of mutant IDH1 20-mer peptide. Sequencing was performed on PBMCs, taken from a glioma patient whose treatment included an IDH1 peptide vaccine. The origin of the receptors is a woman in her thirties or forties with glioma. Some clones in this sample may be carry-over from other donors' samples.

This clone was seen only a few times. The V gene is TRBV5-1, the J gene TRBJ1-6; tentative D call: TRBD1 (5 bases). Germline V CDR1 and CDR2: SGHRS, YFSETQ. The V gene lost 2 bases and the J gene lost 6 bases, with 15 bases spanning the gap. The CDR3 covers 16 residues. This CDR3 reads CASSLGGRQGNSPLHF. The CDR3 coding sequence is TGCGCCAGCAGCTTAGGAGGCAGGCAGGGTAATTCACCCCTCCACTTT.

The chain carries TRBV18 and TRBJ1-5, with 7 bases fitting TRBD1. V trimming: 6 bases; J trimming: 5 bases; junction bases outside the gene matches: 10. Germline CDR1 KGHSH, CDR2 LQKENI. This CDR3 comprises 15 residues. The DNA for the CDR3 is TGTGCCAGCTCCCTGCGATCCGGGACAGATCAGCCCCAGCATTTT. It codes for CASSLRSGTDQPQHF.

The rearrangement uses TRBV7-2 and TRBJ2-1, with 8 positions matching TRBD1. The V and J ends lost 1 base and 7 bases, in that order; junction bases with no gene match: 3. The CDR3 is 14 amino acids. CDR1 and CDR2 (germline): SGHTA, FQGNSA. The DNA of the CDR3 is TGTGCCAGCAGCTTAGGCCAGGGGGCAAATGAGCAGTTCTTC. This translates into CASSLGQGANEQFF.

V gene TRBV12-5 combines with J gene TRBJ1-2, with a possible D match to TRBD1 (5 bases). V gave up 5 bases and J gave up 6 bases, with 13 bases separating them. The germline V gene has CDR1 LGHNT and CDR2 FRNRAP. The CDR3 runs to 13 residues. The CDR3 sequence is CASGQGIGDGYTF. For the CDR3, the DNA is TGTGCTAGTGGTCAGGGTATTGGAGATGGCTACACCTTC.

The V and J genes are TRBV5-1 and TRBJ2-7; D is unclear. The CDR3 loop spans 13 amino acids. Germline values: CDR1 SGHRS, CDR2 YFSETQ. V lost 0 bases, J lost 6 bases, and 10 bases lay in between. The CDR3 spells CASSLERRGEQYF. DNA for the CDR3: TGCGCCAGCAGCTTGGAAAGGCGCGGCGAGCAGTACTTC.

The rearrangement uses TRBV29-1 and TRBJ2-5; D is uncertain. In germline, CDR1 is SQVTM, CDR2 ANQGSEA. Trimming took 6 bases from V and 5 from J, leaving 16 bases between them. The CDR3 covers 13 residues. The DNA for the CDR3 is TGCAGCGTAGTAGAGACAACCGGGGAGACCCAGTACTTC. Its translation is CSVVETTGETQYF.

The chain combines TRBV7-9 with TRBJ1-2; D remains unclear. V dropped 2 bases and J dropped 8 bases, with 15 bases sitting between them. CDR1 and CDR2 from the germline V gene are SEHNR and FQNEAQ (reference sequence). The CDR3 extends over 14 amino acids. CDR3: CASSLLDSDRGYTF. The CDR3 DNA reads TGTGCCAGCAGCTTACTGGATTCGGATCGGGGCTACACCTTC. Combining the CDR3 with reference TRBV7-9 and TRBJ1-2 gives the whole variable domain DTGVSQNPRHKITKRGQNVTFRCDPISEHNRLYWYRQTLGQGPEFLTYFQNEAQLEKSRLLSDRFSAERPKGSFSTLEIQRTEQGDSAMYLCASSLLDSDRGYTFGSGTRLTVV.

The chain employs TRBV4-3 and TRBJ2-2; D uncertain. Per the germline V gene, CDR1 is LGHNA and CDR2 is YSLEER. The CDR3 spans 13 residues. The V and J ends lost 4 bases and 6 bases respectively, with 9 bases between them. In DNA, the CDR3 is TGCGCCAGCAGCCGTGTTTGGCCCGGGGAGCTGTTTTTT. This encodes CASSRVWPGELFF.

The chain couples TRBV6-6 to TRBJ2-5, with TRBD2 matching over 8 bases. From germline, CDR1 is MNHNY and CDR2 SVGAGI (reference sequence). The V segment lost 6 bases and the J segment 7 bases; nucleotides outside the gene matches: 13. This CDR3 comprises 15 residues. For the CDR3, the DNA is TGTGCCAGCAGAGTTGGGACTAGGGGAGTCGGGACCCAGTACTTC. It encodes CASRVGTRGVGTQYF.

V usage is TRBV10-3 and J usage is TRBJ2-2; no definite D call. Trimming cost V 6 bases and J 2 bases, with 7 bases left between them. This CDR3 contains 13 residues. Germline V CDR1 and CDR2: ENHRY, SYGVKD. The CDR3 loop reads CAISGSNTGELFF. DNA of the CDR3: TGTGCCATCAGCGGCAGTAACACCGGGGAGCTGTTTTTT.

The CDR3 coding sequence is TGTGCCAGCAGTTTCCAAGAGGGTGCGGTGAACACTGAAGCTTTCTTT. Its protein is CASSFQEGAVNTEAFF. The V and J genes are TRBV28 and TRBJ1-1; D gene uncertain. The CDR3 has 16 residues. Germline CDR1 MDHEN, CDR2 SYDVKM. With 3 bases removed from V and 0 bases from J, the gap between germline ends came to 14 bases.

The chain couples TRBV5-1 to TRBJ1-4; TRBD1 is a possible D gene (5 bases). V was cut by 0 bases and J by 8 bases, with 5 bases left in between. CDR3 length: 12 residues. Germline V gene lookup returns CDR1 SGHRS and CDR2 YFSETQ. In nucleotides, the CDR3 is TGCGCCAGCAGCTTGGGGGACGAAAAACTGTTTTTT. This encodes CASSLGDEKLFF.

V is TRBV15 and J is TRBJ1-3; TRBD1 matches 8 bases. V trimming: 8 bases; J trimming: 2 bases; junction bases outside the gene matches: 5. Germline lookup yields CDR1 LNHNV and CDR2 YYDKDF (reference sequence). The CDR3 loop spans 14 amino acids. This CDR3 reads CATQTDRAGNTIYF. Written as DNA, the CDR3 is TGTGCCACCCAGACGGACAGGGCTGGAAACACCATATATTTT.

J is TRBJ2-7 and V is TRBV5-5; maybe TRBD2 (6 bases). Germline CDR1 and CDR2: SGHKS and YYEKEE (reference sequence). Trimming left V 1 base short and J 3 bases short, with 14 bases between. The CDR3 is made up of 15 amino acids. CDR3 DNA sequence: TGTGCCAGCAGCTTGACGGGGGTATATCGCTACGAGCAGTACTTC. It codes for CASSLTGVYRYEQYF. The entire variable domain, with the rest obtained from reference TRBV5-5 and TRBJ2-7, is as follows: DAGVTQSPTHLIKTRGQQVTLRCSPISGHKSVSWYQQVLGQGPQFIFQYYEKEERGRGNFPDRFSARQFPNYSSELNVNALLLGDSALYLCASSLTGVYRYEQYFGPGTRLTVT.

V is TRBV4-1 and J is TRBJ2-2; 8 bases align to TRBD2. With V trimmed by 3 bases and J by 4 bases, 16 bases remained unmatched. Germline CDR1 MGHRA, CDR2 YSYEKL. This CDR3 contains 19 residues. The CDR3 is CASSHIRTGGPGSTGELFF. As DNA, the CDR3 is TGCGCCAGCAGCCATATACGAACGGGGGGGCCGGGTTCCACCGGGGAGCTGTTTTTT.

The J gene is TRBJ2-1, the V gene TRBV15; no clear D gene. V lost 5 bases and J lost 0, with 11 bases in between. Looked up from germline, CDR1 is LNHNV and CDR2 is YYDKDF (reference sequence). The CDR3 is made up of 15 amino acids. The CDR3 DNA reads TGTGCCACCAGCCGCCCGTCCCCCTCCTACAATGAGCAGTTCTTC. Translation: CATSRPSPSYNEQFF.

This rearrangement joins TRBV2 to TRBJ2-3, with D uncertain. This CDR3 has 14 residues. Germline assignment: CDR1 SNHLY and CDR2 FYNNEI. Trimming left V 6 bases short and J 5 bases short, with 15 bases between. In DNA form, the CDR3 reads TGTGCCAGCAGAAAGGCTAGGAATCAAGATACGCAGTATTTT. It codes for CASRKARNQDTQYF.

This chain connects TRBV7-9 to TRBJ2-7; 8 bases map to TRBD2. The CDR3 totals 13 residues. V lost 5 bases, J lost 3 bases, and 3 bases stayed unmatched. Germline lookup yields CDR1 SEHNR and CDR2 FQNEAQ (reference sequence). The CDR3 loop is CASSQRGGYEQYF. The DNA for the CDR3 is TGTGCCAGCAGCCAACGGGGGGGCTACGAGCAGTACTTC.

J is TRBJ1-2 and V is TRBV15; D is possibly TRBD1 (5 bases). Germline V gives CDR1 LNHNV, CDR2 YYDKDF (reference sequence). This CDR3 has 15 amino acids. V was clipped by 2 bases and J by 6 bases, with 16 bases between them. Written as DNA, the CDR3 is TGTGCCACCAGCAGACACCGGGACGGGTATGATGGCTACACCTTC. Translated: CATSRHRDGYDGYTF.

The rearrangement uses TRBV4-1 and TRBJ2-3; D tentatively fits TRBD1 or TRBD2 (6 bases each). Germline lookup yields CDR1 MGHRA and CDR2 YSYEKL. The CDR3 runs to 15 residues. Trimming took 2 bases from V and 5 from J, leaving 14 bases between them. CDR3 bases: TGCGCCAGCAGCCAAAAGAGGGGGGCAGAAGATACGCAGTATTTT. This translates into CASSQKRGAEDTQYF.

This chain uses TRBV4-3 with TRBJ1-4, with D uncertain. Trimming stripped 4 bases from V and 5 bases from J, with 14 bases between. Germline V gives CDR1 LGHNA, CDR2 YSLEER. The CDR3 consists of 15 residues. The CDR3 DNA is TGCGCCAGCAGCCCCCTACGGGCGGAAAATGAAAAACTGTTTTTT. This sequence encodes CASSPLRAENEKLFF.

The chain uses TRBV5-1 and TRBJ1-1; possibly TRBD1 for D (5 bases). Germline V gene sequence: CDR1 SGHRS, CDR2 YFSETQ. The CDR3 is 13 residues long. Trimming left V 2 bases short and J 3 bases short, with 8 bases between. The CDR3, as DNA: TGCGCCAGCAGCTTTCAAGGGGACACTGAAGCTTTCTTT. Encoded protein: CASSFQGDTEAFF. The full variable domain, in which reference TRBV5-1 and TRBJ1-1 provide the parts outside the CDR3, is KAGVTQTPRYLIKTRGQQVTLSCSPISGHRSVSWYQQTPGQGLQFLFEYFSETQRNKGNFPGRFSGRQFSNSRSEMNVSTLELGDSALYLCASSFQGDTEAFFGQGTRLTVV.

V gene TRBV25-1 combines with J gene TRBJ2-1; the D gene is possibly TRBD2 (6 bases). V dropped 2 bases and J dropped 12 bases, with 17 bases sitting between them. This CDR3 spans 14 amino acids. From germline, CDR1 is MGHDK and CDR2 SYGVNS. In nucleotides, the CDR3 is TGTGCCAGCAGTGAACTCCAGGAGGGAGTTGGGCAGTTCTTC. Translating it yields CASSELQEGVGQFF.

The rearrangement uses TRBV7-2 and TRBJ2-7; 7 nucleotides match TRBD2. The length of the CDR3 is 17 residues. V was clipped by 5 bases and J by 3 bases; unmatched bases: 16. Germline-derived CDR1 and CDR2 are SGHTA and FQGNSA. The CDR3 here is CASSPFPGLEGYYEQYF. In DNA form, the CDR3 reads TGTGCCAGCAGCCCTTTCCCCGGACTAGAGGGTTACTACGAGCAGTACTTC.